This T cell receptor (beta chain) was found in a study of T-cell reconstitution after alpha-beta-depleted transplantation in children. At least ten counts were recorded for this clonotype. The TCRbeta library was prepared with unique molecular identifiers. TCRdb independently ran MiXCR on the PCR reads; one entry per CDR3 protein. This sample has a few hundred thousand distinct CDR3 sequences, with around 9.6% found just once. The sequence was obtained from a human donor who donated a stem cell graft to a child with acute lymphoblastic leukemia. Sample: PBMCs from the stem cell graft donor, taken from the stem cell graft.

This CDR3 reads CASSVGGGASNTQYF. As DNA, the CDR3 is TGTGCCAGCAGCGTAGGCGGGGGGGCCTCAAATACGCAGTATTTT. The chain employs TRBV9 and TRBJ2-3, with TRBD2 identical over 9 bases. Germline V lookup: CDR1 SGDLS, CDR2 YYNGEE. V shed 0 bases and J 7 bases; nucleotides not matched to a gene: 6. The CDR3 is made up of 15 amino acids. Full variable domain (remainder filled in from reference TRBV9 and TRBJ2-3): DSGVTQTPKHLITATGQRVTLRCSPRSGDLSVYWYQQSLDQGLQFLIQYYNGEERAKGNILERFSAQQFPDLHSELNLSSLELGDSALYFCASSVGGGASNTQYFGPGTRLTVL.